What follows are 31 T cell receptor beta chains derived from one specimen sequenced in a study of CD8 T cells in ankylosing spondylitis. Notes on the study in general: Characteristic of ankylosing spondylitis blood, it appeared, was a TCR beta motif comprising eight highly homologous variants.

No cognate antigen is known for these TCRs. TCRdb re-analysed the 5' RACE reads in MiXCR, keeping a single row per CDR3 protein. The profile shows hundreds of thousands of distinct CDR3 sequences, more than 25% of them singletons. The sequenced sample consisted of blood, either unsorted or a sorted T cell fraction (not recorded which). Receptors originate from a male donor with ankylosing spondylitis.

This clonotype was detected only a few times. The J gene is TRBJ2-7, the V gene TRBV7-2; 10 bases match TRBD2. The CDR3 consists of 15 residues. Germline CDR1 is SGHTA and CDR2 is FQGNSA. V gave up 7 bases and J gave up 2 bases; unmatched junction bases: 8. CDR3 sequence reads: CASIVNSGRPYEQYF. CDR3 bases: TGTGCCAGCATCGTCAATAGCGGGAGGCCCTACGAGCAGTACTTC. The whole variable domain, filled in from reference TRBV7-2 and TRBJ2-7, reads GAGVSQSPSNKVTEKGKDVELRCDPISGHTALYWYRQSLGQGLEFLIYFQGNSAPDKSGLPSDRFSAERTGGSVSTLTIQRTQQEDSAVYLCASIVNSGRPYEQYFGPGTRLTVT.

This clonotype appeared a few times. V usage is TRBV20-1 and J usage is TRBJ1-3; unclear D gene. The CDR3 runs to 14 residues. Deletions cut 5 bases from V and 0 bases from J, with 11 bases between. Germline V gives CDR1 DFQATT, CDR2 SNEGSKA (reference sequence). CDR3 amino acids: CSARPGSSGNTIYF. CDR3 DNA: TGCAGTGCTCGACCGGGGTCCTCTGGAAACACCATATATTTT.

In the case of this clonotype: It is likely a read error, because the conserved phenylalanine at the end of the CDR3 is missing. The rearrangement links TRBV7-2 to TRBJ2-2, with 9 nucleotides matching TRBD1. After removal of 1 base from V and 7 bases from J, the junction contained 4 bases not matched to a gene. The germline CDR1 and CDR2 sequences are SGHTA and FQGNSA. There are 15 residues in the CDR3. In DNA, the CDR3 is TGTGCCAGCAGCTTAGTGGGGACAGGGATCGGGGAGCTGTTTTCT. Its translation is CASSLVGTGIGELFS.

The chain recombines TRBV5-1 with TRBJ2-1; 13 bases agree with TRBD2. Germline V lookup: CDR1 SGHRS, CDR2 YFSETQ. V lost 2 bases to trimming and J lost 1 base; unmatched junction nucleotides: 3. The CDR3 extends over 17 amino acids. CDR3: CASSFGTSGTSYNEQFF. In nucleotides, the CDR3 is TGCGCCAGCAGCTTTGGGACTAGCGGGACGTCCTACAATGAGCAGTTCTTC.

This clonotype turned up a few times. The V and J genes are TRBV6-1 and TRBJ2-2; D possibly corresponds to TRBD1 (6 bases). This CDR3 comprises 13 residues. Germline V gene lookup returns CDR1 MNHNS and CDR2 SASEGT. The V end lost 8 bases, the J end lost 2 bases, and 9 bases lay between the germline ends. The CDR3 sequence is CASRTVNTGELFF. CDR3 DNA: TGTGCCAGCCGGACAGTTAACACCGGGGAGCTGTTTTTT.

The chain has TRBV7-2 and TRBJ2-3; 7 nucleotides agree with TRBD2. Per the germline V gene, CDR1 is SGHTA and CDR2 is FQGNSA. V dropped 5 bases and J dropped 2; count of bases not matched to a gene: 7. This CDR3 contains 15 residues. The DNA for the CDR3 is TGTGCCAGCAGCCCAGGACTAGGCCCCACAGATACGCAGTATTTT. Translated: CASSPGLGPTDTQYF.

The V and J genes are TRBV20-1 and TRBJ2-7, with D unclear. The CDR3 contains 15 residues. Germline CDR1 is DFQATT and CDR2 is SNEGSKA (reference sequence). The V gene lost 6 bases and the J gene lost 1 base, with 19 bases spanning the gap. CDR3 sequence reads: CSAQDTRRFSYEQYF. The CDR3 DNA sequence: TGCAGTGCCCAAGACACGCGTCGATTTTCCTACGAGCAGTACTTC.

This chain connects TRBV6-4 to TRBJ2-1; D is uncertain. Germline V lookup: CDR1 MRHNA, CDR2 SNTAGT. The CDR3 runs 13 residues. Trimming removed 3 bases from V and 6 bases from J, with 9 bases in between. The CDR3, as DNA: TGTGCCAGCAGTGAATTGGACGGCAATGAGCAGTTCTTC. Translation: CASSELDGNEQFF.

This clonotype was recorded a few times. This chain uses TRBV4-2 with TRBJ2-1; 11 bases agree with TRBD2. The CDR3 spans 17 residues. CDR1 LGHNA and CDR2 YNFKEQ come from the germline V gene. With 2 bases clipped from V and 0 bases from J, the junction kept 3 bases outside the gene matches. This CDR3 is CASSQSTSGSSYNEQFF. CDR3 DNA sequence: TGTGCCAGCAGCCAATCCACTAGCGGGAGCTCCTACAATGAGCAGTTCTTC.

The sample holds a few counts of this clonotype. The chain uses TRBV12-3 or TRBV12-4 and TRBJ1-4; D is possibly TRBD1 (5 bases). Trimming cost V 7 bases and J 6 bases, with 9 bases left between them. The CDR3 length is 12 residues. CDR3 DNA sequence: TGTGCCAGCACCCCGGGGCATGAAAAACTGTTTTTT. Translating gives CASTPGHEKLFF.

The chain is built from TRBV4-1 and TRBJ2-1, with 7 positions matching TRBD2. The germline V gene encodes CDR1 MGHRA and CDR2 YSYEKL. The CDR3 is 16 residues long. J gave up 5 bases and V 1 base, and 8 bases lay outside the gene matches. The CDR3 protein is CASSQGSASGHNEQFF. CDR3 bases: TGCGCCAGCAGCCAAGGGTCGGCTAGCGGACACAATGAGCAGTTCTTC.

This clonotype was observed a handful of times. V and J are TRBV12-3 or TRBV12-4 and TRBJ2-1, with 10 bases aligning to TRBD1. The CDR3 has 16 residues. V was clipped by 1 base and J by 2 bases; unmatched bases: 2. CDR3 in DNA: TGTGCCAGCAGTTTAGGGACAGGGGGGGCCTACAATGAGCAGTTCTTC. Its protein product is CASSLGTGGAYNEQFF.

This chain links TRBV28 with TRBJ1-1, with a weak D call TRBD1 (6 bases). V lost 5 bases to trimming and J lost 4 bases, with 17 bases between them. Germline V gene data show CDR1 as MDHEN and CDR2 as SYDVKM. The CDR3 sequence is 15 residues long. As DNA, the CDR3 is TGTGCCAGCAGTCCCCGTGGGGCAGGGGCCACTGAAGCTTTCTTT. It encodes CASSPRGAGATEAFF.

The rearrangement links TRBV30 to TRBJ2-5, with a tentative D call TRBD1 (6 bases). The CDR3 is made up of 13 amino acids. From germline, CDR1 is GTSNPN and CDR2 SVGIG (reference sequence). V was trimmed by 4 bases and J by 0 bases, leaving 9 bases between them. CDR3 nucleotides: TGTGCCTGGACAGGGGCCCACCAAGAGACCCAGTACTTC. It encodes CAWTGAHQETQYF. The whole variable domain, remainder taken from reference TRBV30 and TRBJ2-5, is SQTIHQWPATLVQPVGSPLSLECTVEGTSNPNLYWYRQAAGRGLQLLFYSVGIGQISSEVPQNLSASRPQDRQFILSSKKLLLSDSGFYLCAWTGAHQETQYFGPGTRLLVL.

This clonotype was observed a handful of times. The gene calls are TRBV14 and TRBJ2-1, with D perhaps matching TRBD2 (6 bases). V was clipped by 8 bases and J by 2 bases, with 16 bases between them. The CDR3 covers 15 residues. Germline V lookup: CDR1 SGHDN, CDR2 FVKESK. The CDR3 sequence is CASGGPGRTYNEQFF. Here the CDR3 DNA reads TGTGCCAGCGGCGGGCCAGGGAGGACCTACAATGAGCAGTTCTTC.

This clonotype was recorded at least ten times. This CDR3 is CASSFPGQLNEKLFF. CDR3 DNA sequence: TGTGCCAGCAGCTTCCCGGGACAGCTTAATGAAAAACTGTTTTTT. The V gene is TRBV5-6, the J gene TRBJ1-4, with 7 bases matching TRBD1. The germline gives CDR1 SGHDT, CDR2 YYEEEE. CDR3 length: 15 amino acids. V shed 2 bases, J shed 4 bases, and the junction held 5 bases outside the gene matches.

This chain connects TRBV28 to TRBJ2-6; tentative D call: TRBD1 (6 bases). V gave up 2 bases and J gave up 4 bases, with 9 bases separating them. There are 15 residues in the CDR3. Germline CDR1 is MDHEN and CDR2 is SYDVKM. The CDR3 spells CASSLRGYGANVLTF. The DNA for the CDR3 is TGTGCCAGCAGTTTAAGGGGGTACGGGGCCAACGTCCTGACTTTC.

This clonotype was found a few times. The chain carries TRBV10-3 and TRBJ2-7, with D possibly matching TRBD2 (6 bases). Germline CDR1 is ENHRY and CDR2 is SYGVKD. The CDR3 is made up of 14 amino acids. V was shortened by 4 bases and J by 0 bases, with 10 bases between the two germline ends. The CDR3 nucleotides are TGTGCCATCAGTGCCGGGGGTAGCTCCTACGAGCAGTACGTC. This gives the protein CAISAGGSSYEQYV.

V gene TRBV25-1 combines with J gene TRBJ1-6; D call uncertain. The length of the CDR3 is 13 residues. Between the trimmed V and J ends, which lost 4 bases and 9 bases, there was a span of 10 bases. Germline loops: CDR1 MGHDK, CDR2 SYGVNS. The CDR3 loop is CASSGWATSPLHF. CDR3 in DNA: TGTGCCAGCAGTGGATGGGCAACTTCACCCCTCCACTTT.

This clonotype was observed a few times. This rearrangement joins TRBV29-1 to TRBJ2-5, with D perhaps TRBD1 (5 bases). The V end was cut by 6 bases, the J end by 1 base, with 12 bases between. The CDR3 runs 13 residues. In germline, CDR1 is SQVTM, CDR2 ANQGSEA. The CDR3 protein is CSVDQGPQETQYF. DNA for the CDR3: TGCAGCGTCGACCAGGGCCCCCAAGAGACCCAGTACTTC.

The chain uses TRBV5-1 and TRBJ2-3; D remains unclear. From germline, CDR1 is SGHRS and CDR2 YFSETQ. V was shortened by 0 bases and J by 2 bases, with 10 bases between the two germline ends. This CDR3 contains 15 residues. The chain's CDR3 is CASSLEDRNTDTQYF. For the CDR3, the DNA is TGCGCCAGCAGCTTGGAGGACCGGAACACAGATACGCAGTATTTT. Filled out from reference TRBV5-1 and TRBJ2-3, the complete variable domain reads KAGVTQTPRYLIKTRGQQVTLSCSPISGHRSVSWYQQTPGQGLQFLFEYFSETQRNKGNFPGRFSGRQFSNSRSEMNVSTLELGDSALYLCASSLEDRNTDTQYFGPGTRLTVL.

This clonotype was observed a few times. This rearrangement joins TRBV20-1 to TRBJ2-1; TRBD1 agrees at 7 bases. CDR1 and CDR2 from the germline V gene are DFQATT and SNEGSKA (reference sequence). V lost 0 bases and J lost 7; bases outside the gene matches: 3. This CDR3 has 13 amino acids. CDR3 loop: CSARDPDRNEQFF. The CDR3 DNA reads TGCAGTGCTAGAGACCCGGACAGGAATGAGCAGTTCTTC.

This clonotype came up many times. V gene TRBV5-1 combines with J gene TRBJ2-1; D is uncertain. Germline-derived CDR1 and CDR2 are SGHRS and YFSETQ. This CDR3 is built from 14 residues. The V end was cut by 2 bases, the J end by 1 base, with 7 bases between. CDR3 region: CASSLAESYNEQFF. The CDR3 bases are TGCGCCAGCAGCTTAGCCGAGTCCTACAATGAGCAGTTCTTC.

The chain carries TRBV10-1 and TRBJ2-4, with D maybe TRBD1 (5 bases). Germline values: CDR1 WNHNN, CDR2 SYGVQD (reference sequence). The CDR3 extends over 13 amino acids. V was clipped by 3 bases and J by 7 bases, with 10 bases between them. The CDR3 DNA reads as TGCGCCAGCAGTGATTATCAGGGTAACATTCAGTACTTC. It specifies CASSDYQGNIQYF.

This clonotype came up a few times. This rearrangement joins TRBV6-1 to TRBJ1-5; D is perhaps TRBD1 (5 bases). Trimming stripped 11 bases from V and 1 base from J, with 18 bases between. The CDR3 is 15 residues long. Germline CDR1 reads MNHNS; CDR2 reads SASEGT. CDR3 sequence reads: CAATGVGGSNQPQHF. Written as DNA, the CDR3 is TGTGCCGCGACCGGAGTCGGGGGAAGCAATCAGCCCCAGCATTTT.

The rearrangement joins TRBV18 to TRBJ2-1; 8 bases map to TRBD1. Trimming took 2 bases from V and 3 from J; bases not matched to a gene: 3. Germline V gene sequence: CDR1 KGHSH, CDR2 LQKENI. The CDR3 runs to 15 residues. CDR3 coding DNA: TGTGCCAGCTCACCAGACAGGGGACACTACAATGAGCAGTTCTTC. It translates to CASSPDRGHYNEQFF.

The gene calls are TRBV11-2 and TRBJ2-6; D call uncertain. V lost 5 bases, J lost 3 bases, and 8 bases lay in between. This CDR3 is 14 amino acids long. The germline gives CDR1 SGHAT, CDR2 FQNNGV. The CDR3 DNA reads TGTGCCAGCAGCCCACGGGTTGGGGCCAACGTCCTGACTTTC. It codes for CASSPRVGANVLTF.

This clonotype was seen a handful of times. This chain uses TRBV12-3 or TRBV12-4 with TRBJ1-2, with a tentative D call TRBD1 (5 bases). The CDR3 consists of 13 residues. Deletions cut 6 bases from V and 8 bases from J, with 16 bases between. CDR3 nucleotides: TGTGCCAGCAGCCTGACAGACCCGTTGGGCTACACCTTC. Encoded protein: CASSLTDPLGYTF.

This clonotype was found a few times. V is TRBV5-6 and J is TRBJ2-1; unclear D gene. CDR3 length: 15 amino acids. Germline lookup yields CDR1 SGHDT and CDR2 YYEEEE. Trimming removed 4 bases at V and 4 bases at J, with 15 bases between. CDR3 amino acids: CASSPVSATYNEQFF. In DNA, the CDR3 is TGTGCCAGCAGCCCCGTGAGCGCGACTTACAATGAGCAGTTCTTC.

This chain links TRBV3-1 with TRBJ2-1, with 7 bases matching TRBD2. With 4 bases clipped from V and 9 bases from J, the junction kept 12 bases outside the gene matches. Germline-derived CDR1 and CDR2 are LGHDT and YNNKEL (reference sequence). The CDR3 is 15 residues long. The CDR3 nucleotides read TGTGCCAGCAGCCTGGGGGGGGGAGAGGGAAGTGAGCAGTTCTTC. Protein sequence: CASSLGGGEGSEQFF.

The chain recombines TRBV5-6 with TRBJ2-7; D may match TRBD1 or TRBD2 (5 bases each). Per the germline V gene, CDR1 is SGHDT and CDR2 is YYEEEE. The CDR3 is 14 residues long. V was shortened by 3 bases and J by 3 bases, with 13 bases between the two germline ends. The CDR3 sequence: CASSYRQRVYEQYF. For the CDR3, the DNA is TGTGCCAGCAGCTACAGACAGAGGGTCTACGAGCAGTACTTC. The variable domain in full, completed from reference TRBV5-6 and TRBJ2-7, reads DAGVTQSPTHLIKTRGQQVTLRCSPKSGHDTVSWYQQALGQGPQFIFQYYEEEERQRGNFPDRFSGHQFPNYSSELNVNALLLGDSALYLCASSYRQRVYEQYFGPGTRLTVT.